This T cell receptor (beta chain) was found in a study of CD8 T cells in ankylosing spondylitis. Study results and caveats: Researchers reportedly found disease-linked clones significantly enriched in matched ankylosing spondylitis synovial fluid. Peripheral blood held disease-linked clones only at relatively low frequency, and these were CD8+. About 8 highly homologous variants made up a TCR beta motif that seemed to typify ankylosing spondylitis blood.

This clonotype was detected only a few times. Its matching antigen is unknown. MiXCR, run by TCRdb on the 5' RACE reads, gives a single entry per CDR3 protein. The data contain about 390,000 distinct CDR3 sequences, around 24% of them seen just once; the ten biggest clones take up about 16%. The CDR3 totals 15 residues. V lost 5 bases to trimming and J lost 2 bases; unmatched junction nucleotides: 6. Sequencing was done on a sample of blood, either unsorted or a sorted T cell fraction (not recorded which). The sequence derives from a male donor with ankylosing spondylitis. This sequence joins TRBV12-3 or TRBV12-4 and TRBJ2-7; TRBD1 agrees at 10 bases. The CDR3 region has the DNA TGTGCCAGCAGTACCGGGACAGGGGCCGCCTACGAGCAGTACTTC. This gives the protein CASSTGTGAAYEQYF.